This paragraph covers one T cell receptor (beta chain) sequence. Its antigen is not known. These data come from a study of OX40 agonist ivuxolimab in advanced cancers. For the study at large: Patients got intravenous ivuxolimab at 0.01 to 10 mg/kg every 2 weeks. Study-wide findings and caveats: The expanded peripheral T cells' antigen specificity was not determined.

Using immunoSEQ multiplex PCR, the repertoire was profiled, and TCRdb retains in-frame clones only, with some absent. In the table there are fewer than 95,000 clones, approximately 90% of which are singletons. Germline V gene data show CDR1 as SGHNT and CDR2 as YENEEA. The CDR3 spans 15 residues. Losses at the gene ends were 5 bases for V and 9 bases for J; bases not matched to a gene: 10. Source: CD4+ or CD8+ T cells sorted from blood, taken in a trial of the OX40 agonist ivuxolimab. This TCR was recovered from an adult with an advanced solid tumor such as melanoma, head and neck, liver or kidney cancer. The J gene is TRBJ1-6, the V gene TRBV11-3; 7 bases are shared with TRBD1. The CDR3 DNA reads TGTGCCAGCAGCCCCGGTGTTCAGGGGGTTTCACCCCTCCACTTT. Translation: CASSPGVQGVSPLHF. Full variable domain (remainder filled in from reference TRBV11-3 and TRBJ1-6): EAGVVQSPRYKIIEKKQPVAFWCNPISGHNTLYWYLQNLGQGPELLIRYENEEAVDDSQLPKDRFSAERLKGVDSTLKIQPAELGDSAVYLCASSPGVQGVSPLHFGNGTRLTVT.